This T cell receptor beta chain was sequenced for a study of control samples from healthy donors and cancer patients. The V gene end was trimmed by 1 base and the J gene end by 5 bases; junction bases not matched to a gene: 5. From germline, CDR1 is SGDLS and CDR2 YYNGEE. This CDR3 region has 14 residues. Measured with immunoSEQ multiplex PCR; TCRdb has only the in-frame clones, and not every one. The sample shows 90,000 or so clones, less than 90% of them seen only once. The chain links TRBV9 to TRBJ1-1; the match to TRBD1 covers 7 bases. Sequenced input: blood. This TCR was sampled from a woman aged 70-85 years in good health. CDR3 in amino acids: CASSVNQGGTEAFF. CDR3 in DNA: TGTGCCAGCAGCGTAAATCAGGGGGGGACTGAAGCTTTCTTT.